This T cell receptor beta chain was sequenced for a study of blood T cells in healthy people across ages. Germline values: CDR1 MNHNS, CDR2 SASEGT. The CDR3 spans 14 residues. V lost 2 bases to trimming and J lost 6 bases, with 14 bases between them. This clonotype has just a few counts. The antigen is unknown. Using a J-beta primer mix together with a sample-barcoded 5' primer, a second PCR was run for roughly 7 to 11 cycles. The authors tagged each cDNA molecule using a template-switch adaptor with 12 random nucleotides. TCRdb independently ran MiXCR on the 5' RACE reads; one entry per CDR3 protein. The sample includes some 1,500,000 distinct CDR3 sequences, approximately 43% of them seen just once. Overall study findings and caveats: PBMC samples, being unsorted, prevented any conclusive comparison of naive and antigen-experienced cells.

This receptor was identified in a woman younger than 30 in good health. The sequencing sample was made of blood. V is TRBV6-1 and J is TRBJ2-7; a weak D match, TRBD2 (5 bases). CDR3 in DNA: TGTGCCAGCAGTGAAATGGGGAGAGGGTTCGAGCAGTACTTC. Its translation is CASSEMGRGFEQYF.